One and the same sample provided the 18 T cell receptor beta chains below, sequenced in a study of shared clonotypes between healthy human individuals. The method was immunoSEQ multiplex PCR; TCRdb's version includes in-frame clones alone and lacks a portion of them. The data hold a few million clones, with more than 80% observed a single time. Sequencing was carried out using naive CD4+ T cells sorted from blood. The sample's subset: CD45RA+ positively selected. Source of these receptors: a man aged 18 to 30 in good health.

This chain uses TRBV25-1 with TRBJ2-7, with unresolved D. The germline V gene encodes CDR1 MGHDK and CDR2 SYGVNS. This CDR3 has 12 amino acids. V was clipped by 8 bases and J by 2 bases, with 10 bases between them. The CDR3 here is CASHGRAYEQYF. The CDR3 DNA reads TGTGCCAGCCACGGACGGGCCTACGAGCAGTACTTC.

The CDR3 is CASTGRGNTDTQYF. DNA for the CDR3: TGTGCCAGCACCGGAAGGGGAAACACAGATACGCAGTATTTT. The rearrangement joins TRBV7-9 to TRBJ2-3; TRBD1 might be the D (5 bases). V was clipped by 7 bases and J by 2 bases, with 13 bases between them. The CDR3 totals 14 residues. Germline CDR1 SEHNR, CDR2 FQNEAQ (reference sequence).

The chain has TRBV7-2 and TRBJ2-3, with 7 bases lining up with TRBD2. CDR1 is SGHTA and CDR2 is FQGNSA in the germline V gene. The J segment lost 5 bases and the V segment lost 3 bases, leaving 11 bases of the junction unmatched. The CDR3 is 16 residues long. The CDR3 bases are TGTGCCAGCAGCTTTGGTCTAGCGGCCGGAGGAGATACGCAGTATTTT. This translates into CASSFGLAAGGDTQYF.

This clone was counted only a few times. The gene calls are TRBV6-5 and TRBJ1-5, with D perhaps TRBD1 (5 bases). The CDR3 sequence is 14 residues long. V gave up 5 bases and J gave up 0 bases, with 8 bases separating them. Germline lookup yields CDR1 MNHEY and CDR2 SVGAGI. The CDR3 DNA follows: TGTGCCAGCAGTACCAGGGATAGCAATCAGCCCCAGCATTTT. It specifies CASSTRDSNQPQHF.

The V gene is TRBV7-2, the J gene TRBJ1-4, with a weak D call TRBD1 (5 bases). V was pared by 1 base and J by 3 bases, with 9 bases between. The CDR3 length is 15 residues. Germline V lookup: CDR1 SGHTA, CDR2 FQGNSA. In DNA, the CDR3 is TGTGCCAGCAGCTTAGATCCAGGGCCTAATGAAAAACTGTTTTTT. Translation: CASSLDPGPNEKLFF. The variable domain in full, completed from reference TRBV7-2 and TRBJ1-4, reads GAGVSQSPSNKVTEKGKDVELRCDPISGHTALYWYRQSLGQGLEFLIYFQGNSAPDKSGLPSDRFSAERTGGSVSTLTIQRTQQEDSAVYLCASSLDPGPNEKLFFGSGTQLSVL.

The chain has TRBV19 and TRBJ2-2; D perhaps matches TRBD1 (6 bases). V lost 2 bases, J lost 6 bases, and 13 bases lay in between. The CDR3 is 15 amino acids. The germline CDR1 and CDR2 sequences are LNHDA and SQIVND (reference sequence). The CDR3 coding sequence is TGTGCCAGTAGTATACTACCAGGGGAGCCCGGGGAGCTGTTTTTT. Its translation: CASSILPGEPGELFF. Filled out from reference TRBV19 and TRBJ2-2, the complete variable domain reads DGGITQSPKYLFRKEGQNVTLSCEQNLNHDAMYWYRQDPGQGLRLIYYSQIVNDFQKGDIAEGYSVSREKKESFPLTVTSAQKNPTAFYLCASSILPGEPGELFFGEGSRLTVL.

The chain joins TRBV6-4 to TRBJ1-2; the match to TRBD1 covers 9 bases. This CDR3 is built from 14 residues. CDR1 is MRHNA and CDR2 is SNTAGT in the germline V gene. Unmatched junction bases numbered 7, after V lost 5 bases and J lost 6 bases. The CDR3 spells CASSPGTGRHGYTF. CDR3 sequence (DNA): TGTGCCAGCAGTCCCGGGACAGGGCGCCATGGCTACACCTTC.

J is TRBJ2-7 and V is TRBV5-6; 7 nucleotides line up with TRBD1. CDR1 and CDR2 from the germline V gene are SGHDT and YYEEEE. V lost 4 bases, J lost 4 bases, and 14 bases stayed unmatched. There are 16 residues in the CDR3. The CDR3 DNA is TGTGCCAGCAGCCTTTTTCTAGGACAGGTTATGTACGAGCAGTACTTC. This translates into CASSLFLGQVMYEQYF.

This clone was seen only once. This chain connects TRBV11-3 to TRBJ2-7, with TRBD2 matching over 8 bases. The CDR3 spans 16 residues. The junction had 9 bases not matched to a gene; V was cut back by 4 bases and J by 1 base. The germline CDR1 and CDR2 sequences are SGHNT and YENEEA. CDR3 amino acids: CASSSDQAGESYEQYF. The CDR3 DNA is TGTGCCAGCAGCTCCGACCAAGCGGGGGAATCCTACGAGCAGTACTTC.

This clone was recorded once. The CDR3 is CSGSGTSGGYYNEQFF. CDR3 bases: TGCAGCGGCTCAGGGACTAGCGGGGGGTATTACAATGAGCAGTTCTTC. This rearrangement joins TRBV29-1 to TRBJ2-1; 15 nucleotides line up with TRBD2. After removal of 7 bases from V and 4 bases from J, the junction contained 8 bases not matched to a gene. The CDR3 loop spans 16 amino acids. Germline lookup yields CDR1 SQVTM and CDR2 ANQGSEA.

The chain uses TRBV2 and TRBJ1-5; 10 nucleotides agree with TRBD1. Per the germline V gene, CDR1 is SNHLY and CDR2 is FYNNEI. This CDR3 has 15 amino acids. V was clipped by 4 bases and J by 7 bases; unmatched bases: 7. The DNA for the CDR3 is TGTGCCAGCAGTGTAGACAGGGGGCTTTACCAGCCCCAGCATTTT. Its protein product is CASSVDRGLYQPQHF.

The chain couples TRBV11-1 to TRBJ1-4, with unresolved D. Germline V gene data show CDR1 as SGHAT and CDR2 as FQDESV (reference sequence). This CDR3 is built from 12 residues. V lost 5 bases, J lost 6 bases, and 7 bases lay in between. The CDR3 coding sequence is TGTGCCAGCAGCCGGAGGGATGAAAAACTGTTTTTT. Translated, it gives CASSRRDEKLFF.

The chain carries TRBV5-4 and TRBJ1-2, with D maybe TRBD1 (5 bases). Germline-derived CDR1 and CDR2 are SGHNT and YYREEE (reference sequence). The CDR3 sequence is 15 residues long. V was shortened by 0 bases and J by 7 bases, with 16 bases between the two germline ends. CDR3 residues: CASSLAAGEFAGYTF. The CDR3 bases are TGTGCCAGCAGCTTGGCCGCGGGGGAGTTCGCTGGCTACACCTTC. The complete variable domain, with remaining parts taken from reference TRBV5-4 and TRBJ1-2, reads ETGVTQSPTHLIKTRGQQVTLRCSSQSGHNTVSWYQQALGQGPQFIFQYYREEENGRGNFPPRFSGLQFPNYSSELNVNALELDDSALYLCASSLAAGEFAGYTFGSGTRLTVV.

The chain is built from TRBV30 and TRBJ2-7, with TRBD2 as a possible D gene (7 bases). Trimming shortened V by 1 base and J by 3 bases, and 16 bases separated the two germline ends. Looked up from germline, CDR1 is GTSNPN and CDR2 is SVGIG (reference sequence). This CDR3 is built from 15 residues. The CDR3 DNA sequence: TGTGCCTGGAGTGCTCGGAGGGGGGAGGGCTACGAGCAGTACTTC. The encoded protein is CAWSARRGEGYEQYF.

The chain joins TRBV19 to TRBJ1-5; no clear D gene. In germline, CDR1 is LNHDA, CDR2 SQIVND (reference sequence). V dropped 6 bases and J dropped 0 bases, with 15 bases sitting between them. The CDR3 spans 16 residues. CDR3 sequence: CASSTQHGTSNQPQHF. As DNA, the CDR3 is TGTGCCAGTAGCACTCAACACGGAACTAGCAATCAGCCCCAGCATTTT.

V is TRBV9 and J is TRBJ2-3, with 10 bases matching TRBD2. Germline lookup yields CDR1 SGDLS and CDR2 YYNGEE. Unmatched junction bases numbered 8, after V lost 7 bases and J lost 3 bases. This CDR3 spans 15 amino acids. The CDR3 region is CASSIAGGRTDTQYF. CDR3 in DNA: TGTGCCAGCTCCATAGCGGGGGGCCGGACAGATACGCAGTATTTT.

This clone came up once. The chain couples TRBV12-5 to TRBJ2-1; weak D call: TRBD2 (6 bases). V was trimmed by 3 bases and J by 4 bases, leaving 22 bases between them. Germline values: CDR1 LGHNT, CDR2 FRNRAP. The CDR3 is made up of 18 amino acids. The CDR3 region has the DNA TGTGCTAGTGGTTTTCCGCTTTCTAGCGAACACGGATACAATGAGCAGTTCTTC. It translates to CASGFPLSSEHGYNEQFF.

The chain joins TRBV4-2 to TRBJ2-2, with 13 positions matching TRBD2. This CDR3 is 16 amino acids long. Losses at the gene ends were 4 bases for V and 4 bases for J; bases not matched to a gene: 3. The germline gives CDR1 LGHNA, CDR2 YNFKEQ. CDR3 in amino acids: CASSRTSGGATGELFF. The DNA of the CDR3 is TGTGCCAGCAGCCGCACTAGCGGGGGGGCCACCGGGGAGCTGTTTTTT.